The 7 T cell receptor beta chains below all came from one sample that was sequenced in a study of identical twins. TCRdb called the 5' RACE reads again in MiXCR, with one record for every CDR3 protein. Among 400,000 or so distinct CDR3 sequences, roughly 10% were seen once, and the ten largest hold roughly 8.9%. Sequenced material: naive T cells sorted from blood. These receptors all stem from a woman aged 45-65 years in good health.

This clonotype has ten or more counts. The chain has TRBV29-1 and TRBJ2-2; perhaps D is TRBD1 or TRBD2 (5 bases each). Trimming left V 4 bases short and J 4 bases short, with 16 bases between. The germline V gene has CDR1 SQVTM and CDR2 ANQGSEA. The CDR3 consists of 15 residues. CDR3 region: CSVVVGESTTGELFF. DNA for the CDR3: TGCAGCGTTGTGGTGGGGGAAAGCACCACCGGGGAGCTGTTTTTT.

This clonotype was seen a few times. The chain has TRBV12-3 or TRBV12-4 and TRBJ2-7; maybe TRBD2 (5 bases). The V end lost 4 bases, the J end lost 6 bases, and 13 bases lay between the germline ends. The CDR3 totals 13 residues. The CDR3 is CASSSLRGGEQYV. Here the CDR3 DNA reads TGTGCCAGCAGTTCTCTTAGAGGAGGCGAGCAGTACGTC.

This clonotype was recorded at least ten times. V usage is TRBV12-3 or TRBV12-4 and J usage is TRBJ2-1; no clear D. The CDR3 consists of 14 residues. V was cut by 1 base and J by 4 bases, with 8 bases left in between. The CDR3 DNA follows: TGTGCCAGCAGTTTAGGTTCCTTATACAATGAGCAGTTCTTC. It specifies CASSLGSLYNEQFF.

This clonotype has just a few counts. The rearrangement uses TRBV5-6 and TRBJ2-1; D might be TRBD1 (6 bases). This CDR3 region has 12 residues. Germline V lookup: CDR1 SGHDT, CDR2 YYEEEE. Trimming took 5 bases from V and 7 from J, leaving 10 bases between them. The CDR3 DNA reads TGTGCCAGCAGGACTACAGGGAATGAGCAGTTCTTC. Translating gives CASRTTGNEQFF.

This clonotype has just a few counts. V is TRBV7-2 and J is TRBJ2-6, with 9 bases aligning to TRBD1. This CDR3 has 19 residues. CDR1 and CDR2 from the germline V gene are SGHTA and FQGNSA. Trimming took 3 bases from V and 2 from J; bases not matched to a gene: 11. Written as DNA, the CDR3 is TGTGCCAGCAGCTTCAGACCCTGGGACAGGGACCCTGGGGCCAACGTCCTGACTTTC. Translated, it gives CASSFRPWDRDPGANVLTF.

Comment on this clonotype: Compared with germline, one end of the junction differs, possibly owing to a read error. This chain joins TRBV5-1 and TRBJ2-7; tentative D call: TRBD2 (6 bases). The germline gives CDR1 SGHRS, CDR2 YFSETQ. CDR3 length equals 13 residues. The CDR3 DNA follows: TGCGCCAGCAGCTTGGGTGTCGGGAGCTTGAAGGAATTC. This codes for CASSLGVGSLKEF.

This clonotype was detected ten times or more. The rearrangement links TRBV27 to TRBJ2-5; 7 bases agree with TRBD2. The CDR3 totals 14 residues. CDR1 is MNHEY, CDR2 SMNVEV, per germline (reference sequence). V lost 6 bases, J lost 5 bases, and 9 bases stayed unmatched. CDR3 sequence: CASSERTSVETQYF. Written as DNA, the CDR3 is TGTGCCAGCAGCGAACGGACTAGTGTTGAGACCCAGTACTTC.